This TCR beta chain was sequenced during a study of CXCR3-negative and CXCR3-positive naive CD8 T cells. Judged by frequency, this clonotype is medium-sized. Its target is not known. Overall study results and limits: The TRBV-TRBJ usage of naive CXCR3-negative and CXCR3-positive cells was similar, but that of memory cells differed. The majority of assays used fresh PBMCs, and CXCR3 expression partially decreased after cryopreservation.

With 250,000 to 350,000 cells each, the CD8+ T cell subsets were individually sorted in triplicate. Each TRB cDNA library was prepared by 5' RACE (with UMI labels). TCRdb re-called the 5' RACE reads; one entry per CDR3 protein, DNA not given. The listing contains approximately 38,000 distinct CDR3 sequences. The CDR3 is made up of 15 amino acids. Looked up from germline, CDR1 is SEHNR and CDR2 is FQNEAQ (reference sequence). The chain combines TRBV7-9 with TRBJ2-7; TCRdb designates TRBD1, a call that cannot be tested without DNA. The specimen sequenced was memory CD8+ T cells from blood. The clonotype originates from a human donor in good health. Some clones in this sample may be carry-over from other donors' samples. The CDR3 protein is CASSSGQGSSYEQYF.